This T cell receptor beta chain was identified during a study of blood T cells in healthy people across ages. With a J-beta primer mix and a sample-barcoded 5' primer, a second PCR ran about 7 to 12 cycles. TCRdb called the 5' RACE reads again in MiXCR, with one record for every CDR3 protein. This table holds 600,000 or so distinct CDR3 sequences, about 28% found once. This clonotype was seen a handful of times. Trimming shortened V by 5 bases and J by 7 bases, and 11 bases separated the two germline ends. This CDR3 comprises 12 residues. Germline V lookup: CDR1 MNHNS, CDR2 SASEGT. This chain connects TRBV6-1 to TRBJ1-2, with a tentative D call TRBD1 (5 bases). Sequenced sample: blood. The clonotype was recovered from a woman older than 75 in good health. The CDR3 is CASSTGQGGYTF. As DNA, the CDR3 is TGTGCCAGCAGTACCGGACAAGGTGGCTACACCTTC.